This is a list of T cell receptor beta chains from one sample in a study of cytomegalovirus exposure and HLA in healthy donors. This table comes from immunoSEQ multiplex PCR, and its TCRdb copy is limited to in-frame clones, with some not included. Here the sample spans roughly 99,000 clones, 74% being singletons. The sample comprised PBMCs. These receptors were obtained from a male donor in good health and CMV-seronegative. The CDR3 runs from the conserved cysteine through the conserved F or W. D genes are given only for firm matches. Clone size appears in some rows only: once, few, many, or a class for an expanded clone.

cdr3_aa | cdr3_nt | d_call | j_call | v_call | clone_size
CATSGNGELFF | TGTGCCACTTCGGGTAATGGGGAGCTGTTTTTT | NA | TRBJ2-2 | TRBV10-3 | few
CASSPHLGVEAFF | TGTGCCAGCAGCCCACACTTGGGCGTTGAAGCTTTCTTT | NA | TRBJ1-1 | TRBV7-2 | NA
CASSNRGNTEAFF | TGTGCCAGCAGCAACCGGGGGAACACTGAAGCTTTCTTT | NA | TRBJ1-1 | TRBV7-8 | NA
CASSLGLQAYEQYF | TGCGCCAGCAGCTTGGGCCTACAGGCGTACGAGCAGTACTTC | NA | TRBJ2-7 | TRBV5-1 | NA
CSIQTGGNTEAFF | TGCAGCATCCAGACAGGGGGGAACACTGAAGCTTTCTTT | TRBD1 | TRBJ1-1 | TRBV29-1 | NA
CASSQSSGTPDTQYF | TGCGCCAGCAGTCAATCGTCAGGGACACCAGATACGCAGTATTTT | NA | TRBJ2-3 | TRBV23-1 | NA
CAWDRDRGLGYGYTF | TGTGCCTGGGACCGGGACAGGGGACTAGGCTATGGCTACACCTTC | TRBD1 | TRBJ1-2 | TRBV30 | few
CASIRTRGGTEAFF | TGTGCCAGTATTCGAACCAGGGGTGGCACTGAAGCTTTCTTT | NA | TRBJ1-1 | TRBV19 | NA
CASSEGGQGGDTQYF | TGTGCCAGCAGTGAAGGGGGACAGGGAGGAGATACGCAGTATTTT | TRBD1 | TRBJ2-3 | TRBV6-1 | NA
CASREDQGVYNEQFF | TGTGCCAGCAGAGAAGACCAGGGGGTCTACAATGAGCAGTTCTTC | TRBD1 | TRBJ2-1 | TRBV7-9 | NA
CASSLMRNTGELFF | TGTGCCAGCAGCTTAATGCGGAACACCGGGGAGCTGTTTTTT | NA | TRBJ2-2 | TRBV11-2 | NA
CASSRRDRGTNTEAFF | TGTGCCAGCAGCCGTCGGGACAGGGGAACGAACACTGAAGCTTTCTTT | TRBD1 | TRBJ1-1 | TRBV11-2 | few
CASSFQGRYAYF | TGTGCCAGCAGCTTCCAGGGTCGGTATGCGTACTTC | NA | TRBJ2-4 | TRBV5-6 | NA
CASSFSFEQYF | TGTGCCAGCAGCTTTTCCTTCGAGCAGTACTTC | NA | TRBJ2-7 | TRBV28 | NA
CASSPRLAGVGTDTQYF | TGCGCCAGCAGCCCTAGACTAGCGGGAGTAGGCACAGATACGCAGTATTTT | TRBD2 | TRBJ2-3 | TRBV5-1 | NA
CAWSVRGGSIYEQYF | TGTGCCTGGAGTGTCAGGGGAGGGTCAATCTACGAGCAGTACTTC | NA | TRBJ2-7 | TRBV30 | NA
CASSQDFRQSYEQYF | TGCGCCAGCAGCCAAGATTTTAGACAGTCCTACGAGCAGTACTTC | NA | TRBJ2-7 | TRBV4-3 | NA
CASLSFGTGNEKLFF | TGTGCCAGCCTCTCGTTTGGTACGGGGAATGAAAAACTGTTTTTT | NA | TRBJ1-4 | TRBV27 | NA
CASSYGNENTCEQYF | TGTGCCAGCAGCTACGGGAACGAAAACACCTGCGAGCAGTACTTC | NA | TRBJ2-7 | TRBV7-9 | NA